This TCR beta chain derives from a study of low-dose radiotherapy and immunotherapy resistance in tumors. Study in general: Doses delivered to Cohort 2 were 1 Gy per fraction every two weeks, amounting to 13 Gy over 26 weeks.

TRAV- and TRBV-specific primers, spanning alpha and beta chains, primed first-strand cDNA. PCR amplification of the TCRs was performed with Phusion for 15 to 25 PCR cycles, and it relied on a constant-region primer together with a V-primer adapter. TCRdb processed the reads anew with MiXCR; each CDR3 protein has one entry. Among about 82,000 distinct CDR3 sequences listed, approximately 20% were seen once. With 6 bases clipped from V and 8 bases from J, the junction kept 14 bases outside the gene matches. In germline, CDR1 is MDHEN, CDR2 SYDVKM. CDR3 size: 17 residues. This clonotype was seen at least ten times. The time point denotes: before trial treatment. Eligible patients had advanced solid tumors lacking tumor-infiltrating lymphocytes.

The chain is built from TRBV28 and TRBJ2-1; 12 bases are a match to TRBD2. The origin of this receptor is a male donor with prostate cancer. The material was PBMCs, obtained before treatment. In DNA form, the CDR3 reads TGTGCCAGCAGCCCCAACACGGCGACTAGCGGGAGTGATGAGCAGTTCTTC. Protein product: CASSPNTATSGSDEQFF.